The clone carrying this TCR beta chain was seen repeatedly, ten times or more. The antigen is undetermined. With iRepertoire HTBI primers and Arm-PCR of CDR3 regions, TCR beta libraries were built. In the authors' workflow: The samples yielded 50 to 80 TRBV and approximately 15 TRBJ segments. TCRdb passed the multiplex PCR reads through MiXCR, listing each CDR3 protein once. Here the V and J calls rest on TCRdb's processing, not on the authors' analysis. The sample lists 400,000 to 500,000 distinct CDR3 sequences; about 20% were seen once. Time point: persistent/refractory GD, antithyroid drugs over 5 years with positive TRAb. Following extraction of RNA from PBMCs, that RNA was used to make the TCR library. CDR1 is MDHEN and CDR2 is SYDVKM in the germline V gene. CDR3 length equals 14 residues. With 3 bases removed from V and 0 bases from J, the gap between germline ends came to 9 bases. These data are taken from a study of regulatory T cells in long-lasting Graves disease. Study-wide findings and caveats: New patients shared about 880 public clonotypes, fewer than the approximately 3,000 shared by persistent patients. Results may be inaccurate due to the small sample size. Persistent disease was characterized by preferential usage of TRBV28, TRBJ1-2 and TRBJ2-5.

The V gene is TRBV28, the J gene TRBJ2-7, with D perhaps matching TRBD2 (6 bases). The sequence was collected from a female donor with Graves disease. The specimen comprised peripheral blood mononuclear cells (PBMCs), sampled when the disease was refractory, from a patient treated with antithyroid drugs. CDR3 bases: TGTGCCAGCAGTTTTAGCGGTAGCTCCTACGAGCAGTACTTC. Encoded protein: CASSFSGSSYEQYF.